This T cell receptor beta chain was sequenced in a study of identical twins. General study findings and limits: Within monozygotic twins, out-of-frame TCR alpha sharing was underestimated by the models. Findings came from cross-sectional statistics, without long-term follow-up of donors. Whereas memory repertoires showed no such difference, abundant cord blood beta clonotypes carried fewer insertions. Beta out-of-frame twin sharing showed a weaker excess.

A single record per CDR3 protein comes from TCRdb applying MiXCR to the 5' RACE reads. The table shows 1.5 million to 2 million distinct CDR3 sequences, with about 32% occurring only once. This CDR3 comprises 14 residues. In germline, CDR1 is DFQATT, CDR2 SNEGSKA (reference sequence). This clonotype was seen many times. What it binds is unknown. The sequence was obtained from a newborn girl in good health. Sequencing used cord blood. The rearrangement joins TRBV20-1 to TRBJ2-4, with 16 bases matching TRBD2. The DNA matches TRBJ2-7 better at its end, which makes the J call doubtful. The CDR3 DNA is TGCAGTGCTGGGACTAGCGGGAGGGCCTACGAGCAGTACTTC. Its translation: CSAGTSGRAYEQYF.